This T cell receptor (beta chain) was obtained from a study of blood T cell repertoires in COVID-19. As for the study in general: In each case, the material was cDNA or gDNA derived from T cells, B-cell-depleted T cells, or PBMCs.

V gave up 6 bases and J gave up 0 bases, with 15 bases separating them. The CDR3 is 15 residues long. The germline gives CDR1 SNHLY, CDR2 FYNNEI. Membership in each cohort depended on participant-reported clinical history. Per the authors' pipeline: The assay estimated nucleated cells by amplifying reference gene primers. Measured with immunoSEQ multiplex PCR; TCRdb has only the in-frame clones, and not every one. Clonal size and the V and J genes are those of that table, whereas D and trimming came from the DNA. This table has a few hundred thousand clones, 88% appearing once. Sequenced input: PBMCs or T cells enriched from blood (not recorded which). The rearrangement links TRBV2 to TRBJ2-7; D is unclear. This clonotype originated in a woman between 25 and 40 years old who had been exposed to COVID-19. The CDR3 coding sequence is TGTGCCAGCAGGTTAGTGGTTGCGGTCTCCTACGAGCAGTACTTC. Its protein is CASRLVVAVSYEQYF.